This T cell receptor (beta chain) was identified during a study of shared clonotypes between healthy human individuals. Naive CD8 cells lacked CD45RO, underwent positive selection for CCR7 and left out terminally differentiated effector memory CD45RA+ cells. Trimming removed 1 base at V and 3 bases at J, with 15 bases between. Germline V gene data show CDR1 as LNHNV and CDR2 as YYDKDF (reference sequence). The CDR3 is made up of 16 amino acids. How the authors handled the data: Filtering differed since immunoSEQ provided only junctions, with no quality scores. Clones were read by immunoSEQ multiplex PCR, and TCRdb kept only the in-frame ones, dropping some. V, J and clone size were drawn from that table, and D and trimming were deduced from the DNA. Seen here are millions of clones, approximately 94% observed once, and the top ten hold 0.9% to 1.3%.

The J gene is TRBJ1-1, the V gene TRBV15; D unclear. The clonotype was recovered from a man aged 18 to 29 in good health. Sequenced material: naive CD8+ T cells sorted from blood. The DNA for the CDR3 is TGTGCCACCAGCAGAGGTTTGGAGGGAAGGTACACTGAAGCTTTCTTT. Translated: CATSRGLEGRYTEAFF. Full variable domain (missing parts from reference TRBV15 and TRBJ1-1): DAMVIQNPRYQVTQFGKPVTLSCSQTLNHNVMYWYQQKSSQAPKLLFHYYDKDFNNEADTPDNFQSRRPNTSFCFLDIRSPGLGDTAMYLCATSRGLEGRYTEAFFGQGTRLTVV.